The 20 T cell receptor beta chains listed next were all sequenced from one sample in a study of blood T cell repertoires in COVID-19. Profiled with immunoSEQ multiplex PCR; TCRdb holds only in-frame clones, not every one. Of 350,000 to 400,000 clones listed, around 87% are singletons. The specimen sequenced was PBMCs or T cells enriched from blood (not recorded which). These TCRs come from a middle-aged man in a cohort exposed to, infected with or recovered from COVID-19 (not recorded which).

This chain connects TRBV10-2 to TRBJ2-5, with TRBD2 as a possible D gene (5 bases). Germline loops: CDR1 WSHSY, CDR2 SAAADI. CDR3 length: 17 residues. The V end was cut by 0 bases, the J end by 4 bases, with 18 bases between. CDR3 sequence: CASSESGRAATGETQYF. The CDR3 DNA reads as TGCGCCAGCAGTGAGTCGGGTAGAGCGGCGACGGGAGAGACCCAGTACTTC.

This chain connects TRBV5-5 to TRBJ1-3; TRBD1 matches at 7 bases. V trimming: 0 bases; J trimming: 0 bases; junction bases outside the gene matches: 6. Germline V gives CDR1 SGHKS, CDR2 YYEKEE (reference sequence). The CDR3 is 17 amino acids. Here the CDR3 reads CASSLGTGVYSGNTIYF. CDR3 in DNA: TGTGCCAGCAGCTTGGGTACAGGGGTTTACTCTGGAAACACCATATATTTT.

The V and J genes are TRBV5-1 and TRBJ1-1; no firm D call. CDR3 length equals 12 residues. V dropped 4 bases and J dropped 4 bases, with 8 bases sitting between them. Germline V gene data show CDR1 as SGHRS and CDR2 as YFSETQ. The CDR3 reads CASSGEGTEAFF. In DNA form, the CDR3 reads TGCGCCAGCAGCGGCGAGGGCACTGAAGCTTTCTTT.

This chain links TRBV5-1 with TRBJ2-7, with 12 bases that match TRBD2. V was pared by 0 bases and J by 2 bases, with 6 bases of the junction left unmatched. The length of the CDR3 is 17 residues. The germline V gene has CDR1 SGHRS and CDR2 YFSETQ. CDR3 sequence reads: CASSLGLAGALTYEQYF. The CDR3 DNA reads TGCGCCAGCAGCTTGGGACTAGCGGGAGCCCTTACCTACGAGCAGTACTTC.

The chain is built from TRBV18 and TRBJ1-1; 11 bases line up with TRBD1. Germline CDR1 and CDR2: KGHSH and LQKENI. V lost 4 bases to trimming and J lost 3 bases; unmatched junction nucleotides: 4. This CDR3 is 15 amino acids long. CDR3 nucleotide sequence: TGTGCCAGCTCACGAGGACAGGGGGCATACACTGAAGCTTTCTTT. It specifies CASSRGQGAYTEAFF. The complete variable domain, with remaining parts taken from reference TRBV18 and TRBJ1-1, reads NAGVMQNPRHLVRRRGQEARLRCSPMKGHSHVYWYRQLPEEGLKFMVYLQKENIIDESGMPKERFSAEFPKEGPSILRIQQVVRGDSAAYFCASSRGQGAYTEAFFGQGTRLTVV.

The V and J genes are TRBV19 and TRBJ1-2; perhaps TRBD1 as D (5 bases). CDR1 is LNHDA and CDR2 is SQIVND in the germline V gene (reference sequence). V lost 7 bases to trimming and J lost 2 bases, with 14 bases between them. The CDR3 length is 14 residues. The CDR3 region has the DNA TGTGCCAGTACCCGATTCCGGGGGAACTATGGCTACACCTTC. Protein product: CASTRFRGNYGYTF.

A single count supports this clone. The chain employs TRBV7-2 and TRBJ2-2; no clear D. Germline CDR1 reads SGHTA; CDR2 reads FQGNSA. This CDR3 contains 16 residues. The V end was cut by 1 base, the J end by 1 base, with 10 bases between. CDR3 bases: TGTGCCAGCAGCTTAGAACAGCCAAAGAACACCGGGGAGCTGTTTTTT. This encodes CASSLEQPKNTGELFF. Full variable domain (rest looked up from reference TRBV7-2 and TRBJ2-2): GAGVSQSPSNKVTEKGKDVELRCDPISGHTALYWYRQSLGQGLEFLIYFQGNSAPDKSGLPSDRFSAERTGGSVSTLTIQRTQQEDSAVYLCASSLEQPKNTGELFFGEGSRLTVL.

The chain carries TRBV7-6 and TRBJ1-1; TRBD1 matches at 9 bases. With V trimmed by 3 bases and J by 1 base, 9 bases remained unmatched. This CDR3 contains 17 residues. The germline V gene encodes CDR1 SGHVS and CDR2 FNYEAQ. CDR3 sequence: CASSFRGTGQANTEAFF. The CDR3 region has the DNA TGTGCCAGCAGCTTCAGGGGGACAGGGCAGGCGAACACTGAAGCTTTCTTT.

The chain recombines TRBV23-1 with TRBJ1-1; TRBD1 might be the D (6 bases). TRBV23-1 is an open reading frame whose function is uncertain. The CDR3 consists of 14 residues. Trimming took off 4 bases at V and 7 bases at J, with 16 bases between the two ends. The CDR3 region is CASSLTAQGHEAFF. The CDR3 coding sequence is TGCGCCAGCAGTCTCACGGCACAGGGACATGAAGCTTTCTTT.

The chain carries TRBV11-2 and TRBJ1-2; D may be TRBD1 (5 bases). Germline V lookup: CDR1 SGHAT, CDR2 FQNNGV. This CDR3 has 14 residues. Trimming took off 5 bases at V and 7 bases at J, with 17 bases between the two ends. The CDR3 bases are TGTGCCAGCAGCCCCCGGACCCGGGGGGGTGGCTACACCTTC. Its translation: CASSPRTRGGGYTF.

The V and J genes are TRBV6-1 and TRBJ1-4; 12 bases fit TRBD1. CDR1 and CDR2 from the germline V gene are MNHNS and SASEGT. With 1 base clipped from V and 3 bases from J, the junction kept 18 bases outside the gene matches. The CDR3 runs 22 residues. The CDR3 reads CASSEESISWWGQGAANEKLFF. The DNA of the CDR3 is TGTGCCAGCAGTGAAGAGTCGATTTCTTGGTGGGGACAGGGGGCGGCTAATGAAAAACTGTTTTTT.

This clone has more than one count but fewer than ten. The gene calls are TRBV4-1 and TRBJ1-1; the D gene is possibly TRBD1 (5 bases). Germline CDR1 reads MGHRA; CDR2 reads YSYEKL. CDR3 length equals 14 residues. V was trimmed by 0 bases and J by 5 bases, leaving 10 bases between them. CDR3 amino acids: CASSQEVRATEAFF. The CDR3 coding sequence is TGCGCCAGCAGCCAAGAGGTCAGGGCAACTGAAGCTTTCTTT.

This clone is a singleton in its sample. The chain combines TRBV11-3 with TRBJ2-5, with 7 bases identical to TRBD2. Unmatched junction bases numbered 2, after V lost 3 bases and J lost 4 bases. Germline-derived CDR1 and CDR2 are SGHNT and YENEEA. This CDR3 has 13 residues. The CDR3 DNA sequence: TGTGCCAGCAGCTTGAGGGAGGGAGAGACCCAGTACTTC. Protein: CASSLREGETQYF.

The V call is TRBV21-1, the J call TRBJ2-7; TRBD1, as called in the table, went unchecked against the DNA. TRBV21-1 represents a pseudogene. This CDR3 has 16 residues. Written as DNA, the CDR3 is TGTGCCAGCAGCGAACCGGGACACGGAGAAGCTTACGAGCAGTACTTC. Translating it yields CASSEPGHGEAYEQYF.

J is TRBJ1-1 and V is TRBV15, with D possibly TRBD1 on 5 matching bases. This CDR3 comprises 15 residues. Germline CDR1 LNHNV, CDR2 YYDKDF (reference sequence). Trimming took off 0 bases at V and 0 bases at J, with 8 bases between the two ends. The CDR3 spells CATSRDSTVNTEAFF. The CDR3 DNA sequence: TGTGCCACCAGCAGAGATTCGACAGTGAACACTGAAGCTTTCTTT. Drawing the rest from reference TRBV15 and TRBJ1-1, the complete variable domain is DAMVIQNPRYQVTQFGKPVTLSCSQTLNHNVMYWYQQKSSQAPKLLFHYYDKDFNNEADTPDNFQSRRPNTSFCFLDIRSPGLGDTAMYLCATSRDSTVNTEAFFGQGTRLTVV.

V is TRBV19 and J is TRBJ2-2, with TRBD2 identical over 7 bases. Germline CDR1 is LNHDA and CDR2 is SQIVND (reference sequence). With V trimmed by 2 bases and J by 6 bases, 3 bases remained unmatched. This CDR3 region has 14 residues. The CDR3 loop reads CASSISGRAGELFF. In DNA form, the CDR3 reads TGTGCCAGTAGTATAAGTGGGAGGGCCGGGGAGCTGTTTTTT. Looking up the rest from reference TRBV19 and TRBJ2-2 gives the full variable domain: DGGITQSPKYLFRKEGQNVTLSCEQNLNHDAMYWYRQDPGQGLRLIYYSQIVNDFQKGDIAEGYSVSREKKESFPLTVTSAQKNPTAFYLCASSISGRAGELFFGEGSRLTVL.

V is TRBV15 and J is TRBJ1-1; 7 bases map to TRBD1. Germline V gene lookup returns CDR1 LNHNV and CDR2 YYDKDF (reference sequence). The CDR3 covers 17 residues. Losses at the gene ends were 0 bases for V and 4 bases for J; bases not matched to a gene: 11. The CDR3 DNA is TGTGCCACCAGCAGAGATGGAGGGGGCAGTATAGGCACTGAAGCTTTCTTT. This gives the protein CATSRDGGGSIGTEAFF. The complete variable domain, with remaining parts taken from reference TRBV15 and TRBJ1-1, reads DAMVIQNPRYQVTQFGKPVTLSCSQTLNHNVMYWYQQKSSQAPKLLFHYYDKDFNNEADTPDNFQSRRPNTSFCFLDIRSPGLGDTAMYLCATSRDGGGSIGTEAFFGQGTRLTVV.

The chain links TRBV5-1 to TRBJ1-2; 7 nucleotides line up with TRBD1. Germline CDR1 is SGHRS and CDR2 is YFSETQ. With 3 bases clipped from V and 0 bases from J, the junction kept 5 bases outside the gene matches. The CDR3 has 15 residues. The chain's CDR3 is CASSWGTDSNYGYTF. The CDR3 bases are TGCGCCAGCAGCTGGGGGACAGATTCTAACTATGGCTACACCTTC. The entire variable domain, with the rest obtained from reference TRBV5-1 and TRBJ1-2, is as follows: KAGVTQTPRYLIKTRGQQVTLSCSPISGHRSVSWYQQTPGQGLQFLFEYFSETQRNKGNFPGRFSGRQFSNSRSEMNVSTLELGDSALYLCASSWGTDSNYGYTFGSGTRLTVV.

The rearrangement links TRBV5-6 to TRBJ2-7; 9 positions match TRBD2. The CDR3 loop spans 16 amino acids. CDR1 is SGHDT, CDR2 YYEEEE, per germline. V gave up 4 bases and J gave up 1 base; unmatched junction bases: 9. The CDR3 protein is CASSPGGGALSYEQYF. CDR3 sequence (DNA): TGTGCCAGCAGCCCTGGCGGGGGGGCGTTGTCCTACGAGCAGTACTTC.

This chain connects TRBV20-1 to TRBJ2-7; D is uncertain. Trimming stripped 3 bases from V and 2 bases from J, with 11 bases between. The germline CDR1 and CDR2 sequences are DFQATT and SNEGSKA (reference sequence). This CDR3 region has 13 residues. The CDR3 coding sequence is TGCAGTGCTAGTCACGGCGGCGCCTACGAGCAGTACTTC. Residues: CSASHGGAYEQYF.